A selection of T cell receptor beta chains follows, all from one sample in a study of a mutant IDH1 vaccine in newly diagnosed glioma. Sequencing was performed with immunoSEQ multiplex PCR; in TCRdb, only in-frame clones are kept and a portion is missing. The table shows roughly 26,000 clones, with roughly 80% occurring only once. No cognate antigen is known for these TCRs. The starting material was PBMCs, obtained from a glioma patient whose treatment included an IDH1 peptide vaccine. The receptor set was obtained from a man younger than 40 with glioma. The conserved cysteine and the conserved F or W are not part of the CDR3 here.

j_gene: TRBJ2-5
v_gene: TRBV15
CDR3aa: ATSRDVIAETQY

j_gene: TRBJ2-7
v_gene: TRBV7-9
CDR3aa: ASSASGGEMY

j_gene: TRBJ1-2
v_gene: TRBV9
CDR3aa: ASSPRTGLNYGYT

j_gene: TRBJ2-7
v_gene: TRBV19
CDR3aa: ASSPDRLEQY

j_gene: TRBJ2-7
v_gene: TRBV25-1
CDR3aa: ASSDLAGASYEQY

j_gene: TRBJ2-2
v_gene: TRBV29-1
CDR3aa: SVVDGGNTGELF

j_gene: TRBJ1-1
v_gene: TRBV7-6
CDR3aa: ASSMGQANTEAF

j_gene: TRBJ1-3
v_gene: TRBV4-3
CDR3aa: ASSPTGTGGVRGNTIY

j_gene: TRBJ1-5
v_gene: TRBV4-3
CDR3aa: ASSQESTVPPQH

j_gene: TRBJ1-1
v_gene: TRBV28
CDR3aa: ASSAPQANTEAF

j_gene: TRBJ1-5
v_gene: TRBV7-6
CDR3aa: ASSLRQGLDQPQH

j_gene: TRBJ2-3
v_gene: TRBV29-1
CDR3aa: SVEVRDTQY

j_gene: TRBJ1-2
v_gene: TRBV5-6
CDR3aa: ASSGGQTNYGYT

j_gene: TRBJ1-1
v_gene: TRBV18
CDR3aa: ASSPSMSAEAF

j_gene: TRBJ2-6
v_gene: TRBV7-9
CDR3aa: ASSRLFSGANVLT

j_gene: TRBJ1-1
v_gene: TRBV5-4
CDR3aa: ASSLAQTGSTEAF

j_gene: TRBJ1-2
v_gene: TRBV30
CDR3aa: AWSSGLNYGYT

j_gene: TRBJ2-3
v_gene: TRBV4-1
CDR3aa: ASSHGLASSPV

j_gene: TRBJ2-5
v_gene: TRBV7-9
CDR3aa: ASSLMGGTEY

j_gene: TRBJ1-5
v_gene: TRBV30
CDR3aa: AWRQEDQPQH

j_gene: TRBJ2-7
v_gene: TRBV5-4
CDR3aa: ASSSRDTSYEQY

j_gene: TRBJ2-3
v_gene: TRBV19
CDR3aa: ASIGAGGPYGTDTQY

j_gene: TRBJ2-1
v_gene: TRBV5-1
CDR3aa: ASSPTGGGLRNEQF

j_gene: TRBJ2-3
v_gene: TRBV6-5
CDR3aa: ASSYRTSGATDTQY

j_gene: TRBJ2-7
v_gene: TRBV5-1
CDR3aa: ASSLGDRGLPTYEQY

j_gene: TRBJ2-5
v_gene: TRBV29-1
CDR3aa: SVEEGYQETQY

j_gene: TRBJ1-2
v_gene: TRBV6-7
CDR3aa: ASSYGVQANYGYT

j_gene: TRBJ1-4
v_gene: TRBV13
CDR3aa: ASSLGGDPEKLF

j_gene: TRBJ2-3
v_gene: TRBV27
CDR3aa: ASSTRGRTDTQY

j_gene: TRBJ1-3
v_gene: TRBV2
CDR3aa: ASSVGGSGGNTIY

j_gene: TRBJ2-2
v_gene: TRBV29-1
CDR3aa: SVGLAGGLTELF

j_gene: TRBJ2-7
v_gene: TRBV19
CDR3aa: ASSRPGESYEQY

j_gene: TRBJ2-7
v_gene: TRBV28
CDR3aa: ASRPGASYEQY

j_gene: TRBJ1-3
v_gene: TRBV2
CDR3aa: ASRSGRVTTGNTIY

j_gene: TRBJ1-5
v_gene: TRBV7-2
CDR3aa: ASSYSNQPQH

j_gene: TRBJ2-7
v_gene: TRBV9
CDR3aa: ASSVASGPTYEQY

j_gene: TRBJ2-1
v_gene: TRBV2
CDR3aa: ASKVGSSSYNEQF

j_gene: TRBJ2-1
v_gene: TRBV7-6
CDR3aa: ASSLSESYNEQF

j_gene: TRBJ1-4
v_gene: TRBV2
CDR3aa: ASRDIFRGTTGEKLF

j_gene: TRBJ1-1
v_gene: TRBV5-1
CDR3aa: ASSAGGRRVNTEAF

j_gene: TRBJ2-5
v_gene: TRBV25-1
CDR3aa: ASSEAIQETQY

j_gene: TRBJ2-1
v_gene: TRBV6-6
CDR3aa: ASSYGLARAYNEQF

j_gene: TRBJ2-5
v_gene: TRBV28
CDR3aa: ASSGLADQETQY

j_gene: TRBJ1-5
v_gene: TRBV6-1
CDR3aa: ASSEVRTVDQPQH

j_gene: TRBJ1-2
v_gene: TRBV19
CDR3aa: ASSISPPGEDGYT

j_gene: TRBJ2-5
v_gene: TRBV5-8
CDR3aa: ASSSGTGRGETQY

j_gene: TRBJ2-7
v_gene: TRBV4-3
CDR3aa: ASSQVWALGLYEQY

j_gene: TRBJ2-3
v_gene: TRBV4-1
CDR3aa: ASSQDLAGATDTQY

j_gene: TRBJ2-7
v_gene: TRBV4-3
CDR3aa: ASSQYWGSGTSSYEQY

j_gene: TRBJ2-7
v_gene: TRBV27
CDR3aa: ASSLSVRTSGSYEQY

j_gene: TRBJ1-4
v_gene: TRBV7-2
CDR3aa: ASTGGVGEKLF

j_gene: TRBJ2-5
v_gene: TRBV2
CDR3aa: ASSEDLAGQETQY

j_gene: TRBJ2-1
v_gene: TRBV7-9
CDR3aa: ASRASGSNEQF

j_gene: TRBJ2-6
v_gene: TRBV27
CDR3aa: ASSLSGTDFFSGANVLT

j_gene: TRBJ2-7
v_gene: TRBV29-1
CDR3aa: SVWTSQTYEQY

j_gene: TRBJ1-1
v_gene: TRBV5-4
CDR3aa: ASSVGHMNTEAF

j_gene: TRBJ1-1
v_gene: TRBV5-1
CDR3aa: ASSLGQENTEAF

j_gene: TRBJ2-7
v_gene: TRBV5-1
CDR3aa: ASSTGDGYYEQY

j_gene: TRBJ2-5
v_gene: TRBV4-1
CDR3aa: ASSLTGLETQY

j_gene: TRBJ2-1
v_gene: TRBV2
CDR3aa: ASSEFLGGTYNEQF